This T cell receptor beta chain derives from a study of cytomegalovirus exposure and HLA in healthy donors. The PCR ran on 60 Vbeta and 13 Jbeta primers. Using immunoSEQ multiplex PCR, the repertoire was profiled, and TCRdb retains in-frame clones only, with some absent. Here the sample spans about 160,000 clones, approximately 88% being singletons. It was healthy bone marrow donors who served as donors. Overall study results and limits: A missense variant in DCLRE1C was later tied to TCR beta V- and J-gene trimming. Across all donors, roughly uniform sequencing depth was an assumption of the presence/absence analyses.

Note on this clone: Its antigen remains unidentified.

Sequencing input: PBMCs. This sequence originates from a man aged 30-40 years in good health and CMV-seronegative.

The CDR3 spells CASSPPRALHTEAFF. The CDR3 bases are TGTGCCAGCTCACCACCGAGGGCCCTCCACACTGAAGCTTTCTTT. The chain carries TRBV18 and TRBJ1-1; D remains unclear. The germline CDR1 and CDR2 sequences are KGHSH and LQKENI. The V end lost 0 bases, the J end lost 3 bases, and 11 bases lay between the germline ends. The CDR3 is made up of 15 amino acids.